These 25 T cell receptor beta chains originate from one sample sequenced in a study of spatial heterogeneity in lung cancer. TCRdb processed the 5' RACE reads anew with MiXCR; each CDR3 protein has one entry. The profile shows about 52,000 distinct CDR3 sequences, around 7% of them singletons. Stated time point: blood at routine non-recurrence follow-up after resection. Tumor, nontumor lung or frozen PBMC supplied whole RNA, sequenced without sorting. This material consisted of PBMCs, taken at follow-up. The source of these receptors is a female donor with early-stage non-small cell lung cancer.

This clonotype was detected ten times or more. V gene TRBV28 combines with J gene TRBJ2-7; weak D call: TRBD1 (6 bases). CDR3 length: 14 residues. The germline V gene encodes CDR1 MDHEN and CDR2 SYDVKM. V was cut by 6 bases and J by 2 bases, with 14 bases left in between. CDR3 sequence: CASRQGSLPYEQYF. The DNA of the CDR3 is TGTGCCAGCAGACAGGGTTCCCTACCCTACGAGCAGTACTTC.

This clonotype was counted ten times or more. V is TRBV20-1 and J is TRBJ1-1; a possible D gene is TRBD1 (5 bases). V was cut by 6 bases and J by 0 bases, with 20 bases left in between. CDR1 and CDR2 from the germline V gene are DFQATT and SNEGSKA (reference sequence). The CDR3 has 16 residues. The CDR3: CSARFPRWGLNTEAFF. CDR3 nucleotides: TGCAGTGCCCGTTTCCCCCGATGGGGACTGAACACTGAAGCTTTCTTT.

The chain is built from TRBV30 and TRBJ1-1; no definite D call. The CDR3 sequence is 13 residues long. V was clipped by 1 base and J by 2 bases, with 8 bases between them. CDR1 and CDR2 (germline): GTSNPN, SVGIG (reference sequence). The chain's CDR3 is CAWSEQSNTEAFF. CDR3 in DNA: TGTGCCTGGAGTGAACAGAGTAACACTGAAGCTTTCTTT. Combining the CDR3 with reference TRBV30 and TRBJ1-1 gives the whole variable domain SQTIHQWPATLVQPVGSPLSLECTVEGTSNPNLYWYRQAAGRGLQLLFYSVGIGQISSEVPQNLSASRPQDRQFILSSKKLLLSDSGFYLCAWSEQSNTEAFFGQGTRLTVV.

This chain connects TRBV2 to TRBJ2-7; 7 nucleotides line up with TRBD2. This CDR3 comprises 11 residues. From germline, CDR1 is SNHLY and CDR2 FYNNEI. The J segment lost 4 bases and the V segment lost 7 bases, leaving 1 base of the junction unmatched. The CDR3, as DNA: TGTGCCAGCACCGGGGGGTACGAGCAGTACTTC. This encodes CASTGGYEQYF.

There are many counts of this clonotype. The genes are TRBV5-1 and TRBJ2-5; the match to TRBD1 covers 10 bases. This CDR3 has 18 amino acids. V trimming: 1 base; J trimming: 7 bases; junction bases outside the gene matches: 16. Germline lookup yields CDR1 SGHRS and CDR2 YFSETQ. CDR3 amino acids: CASSLLGLDRGPRGTQYF. In DNA form, the CDR3 reads TGCGCCAGCAGCTTGTTGGGACTCGACAGGGGGCCCCGTGGGACCCAGTACTTC.

The gene calls are TRBV30 and TRBJ2-1; 11 bases line up with TRBD2. V dropped 1 base and J dropped 3; count of bases not matched to a gene: 2. The CDR3 is 15 amino acids. Germline V CDR1 and CDR2: GTSNPN, SVGIG (reference sequence). CDR3 nucleotide sequence: TGTGCCTGGAGTGGACTAGCGGGACTCTACAATGAGCAGTTCTTC. Protein product: CAWSGLAGLYNEQFF.

This clonotype was counted only a few times. The chain recombines TRBV7-9 with TRBJ1-4; TRBD1 agrees at 7 bases. The CDR3 has 14 amino acids. The V and J ends lost 4 bases and 5 bases, in that order; junction bases with no gene match: 4. Looked up from germline, CDR1 is SEHNR and CDR2 is FQNEAQ (reference sequence). The CDR3 DNA is TGTGCCAGCAGCTCACAGGGGAACAATGAAAAACTGTTTTTT. This encodes CASSSQGNNEKLFF.

This clonotype was found many times. This chain connects TRBV5-1 to TRBJ2-7; no clear D. The length of the CDR3 is 12 residues. Germline CDR1 and CDR2: SGHRS and YFSETQ. V lost 4 bases, J lost 0 bases, and 5 bases lay in between. CDR3 sequence: CASSGSSYEQYF. CDR3 DNA sequence: TGCGCCAGCAGCGGGTCCTCCTACGAGCAGTACTTC.

This clonotype was seen many times. This rearrangement joins TRBV7-9 to TRBJ1-1; TRBD1 agrees at 7 bases. Germline V gene sequence: CDR1 SEHNR, CDR2 FQNEAQ (reference sequence). After removal of 5 bases from V and 4 bases from J, the junction contained 4 bases not matched to a gene. The CDR3 has 13 residues. The CDR3 region is CASSLSGGTEAFF. CDR3 sequence (DNA): TGTGCCAGCAGCCTGTCAGGGGGCACTGAAGCTTTCTTT.

This clonotype showed up many times. The gene calls are TRBV24-1 and TRBJ2-5; 11 bases fit TRBD2. The CDR3 has 15 residues. Germline CDR1 and CDR2: KGHDR and SFDVKD. Trimming cost V 3 bases and J 5 bases; bases outside gene matches: 4. DNA of the CDR3: TGTGCCACCAGTGATCCACGGACTAGCGGGGAGACCCAGTACTTC. It encodes CATSDPRTSGETQYF.

Only a few counts were recorded for this clonotype. The chain carries TRBV7-3 and TRBJ2-1; D is unclear. The length of the CDR3 is 14 residues. Germline V gene data show CDR1 as SGHTA and CDR2 as FQGTGA. V gave up 4 bases and J gave up 7 bases, with 14 bases separating them. The CDR3, as DNA: TGTGCCAGCAGCTCCCCGGGTGAAGGTAATGAGCAGTTCTTC. Translating gives CASSSPGEGNEQFF.

Only a few counts were recorded for this clonotype. V gene TRBV3-1 combines with J gene TRBJ2-3; D is uncertain. The CDR3 spans 15 residues. The germline V gene has CDR1 LGHDT and CDR2 YNNKEL (reference sequence). V was pared by 0 bases and J by 6 bases, with 13 bases between. Written as DNA, the CDR3 is TGTGCCAGCAGCCAAGAGGCAGAACGTCCTGATACGCAGTATTTT. Residues: CASSQEAERPDTQYF.

This clonotype has a handful of counts. The chain links TRBV2 to TRBJ2-5; D not resolved. The germline V gene encodes CDR1 SNHLY and CDR2 FYNNEI. The CDR3 has 12 amino acids. Trimming took off 8 bases at V and 6 bases at J, with 13 bases between the two ends. As DNA, the CDR3 is TGTGCCAGCGATCTGCTTCTAAAGACCCAGTACTTC. Protein product: CASDLLLKTQYF. Drawing the rest from reference TRBV2 and TRBJ2-5, the complete variable domain is EPEVTQTPSHQVTQMGQEVILRCVPISNHLYFYWYRQILGQKVEFLVSFYNNEISEKSEIFDDQFSVERPDGSNFTLKIRSTKLEDSAMYFCASDLLLKTQYFGPGTRLLVL.

The table lists this clonotype with a few counts. This sequence joins TRBV10-3 and TRBJ2-2, with a possible D match to TRBD1 (6 bases). The CDR3 spans 17 residues. Trimming pared 2 bases from V and 5 bases from J, leaving 18 bases between. Germline CDR1 ENHRY, CDR2 SYGVKD. As DNA, the CDR3 is TGTGCCATCAGTGAGGGCTTAACCGGGACAACTACCGGGGAGCTGTTTTTT. Translation gives CAISEGLTGTTTGELFF.

The sample holds many counts of this clonotype. The chain combines TRBV14 with TRBJ2-4; 9 nucleotides align to TRBD1. The CDR3 spans 15 residues. V dropped 5 bases and J dropped 9; count of bases not matched to a gene: 11. Germline loops: CDR1 SGHDN, CDR2 FVKESK. CDR3 DNA sequence: TGTGCCAGCAGCAAAGGACAGGGGCGCGGAAGCATTCAGTACTTC. Translation: CASSKGQGRGSIQYF.

This chain uses TRBV20-1 with TRBJ1-1; D is unclear. CDR3 length: 14 amino acids. Germline-derived CDR1 and CDR2 are DFQATT and SNEGSKA (reference sequence). Trimming took 2 bases from V and 5 from J, leaving 15 bases between them. The CDR3 coding sequence is TGCAGTGCTAGATCTCAGACTTGGCGGACTGAAGCTTTCTTT. Translating it yields CSARSQTWRTEAFF.

This clonotype was recorded at least ten times. V gene TRBV3-1 combines with J gene TRBJ1-4; D is perhaps TRBD1 (5 bases). The germline CDR1 and CDR2 sequences are LGHDT and YNNKEL (reference sequence). The CDR3 runs to 14 residues. Trimming took 3 bases from V and 7 from J, leaving 12 bases between them. In DNA, the CDR3 is TGTGCCAGCAGCCAGTGGGGGAAGGGTGAAAAACTGTTTTTT. Translation gives CASSQWGKGEKLFF.

This clonotype occurred a few times. The chain uses TRBV27 and TRBJ1-6; maybe TRBD1 (5 bases). V gave up 5 bases and J gave up 0 bases, with 11 bases separating them. Germline assignment: CDR1 MNHEY and CDR2 SMNVEV (reference sequence). The CDR3 has 16 residues. The CDR3 here is CASSPRQSSYNSPLHF. The CDR3 DNA sequence: TGTGCCAGCAGTCCGCGACAGAGCTCCTATAATTCACCCCTCCACTTT.

The rearrangement joins TRBV20-1 to TRBJ2-2; 11 bases map to TRBD2. Trimming cost V 5 bases and J 6 bases; bases outside gene matches: 5. There are 14 residues in the CDR3. The germline V gene has CDR1 DFQATT and CDR2 SNEGSKA (reference sequence). This chain's CDR3 is CSAVSGGAAGELFF. As DNA, the CDR3 is TGCAGTGCTGTTAGCGGGGGGGCGGCCGGGGAGCTGTTTTTT.

This clonotype was seen repeatedly, ten times or more. The CDR3 coding sequence is TGTGCCAGCAGCTTAGTTGCAGGAAGAAACACCATATATTTT. Translating gives CASSLVAGRNTIYF. The chain couples TRBV7-2 to TRBJ1-3; D ambiguous. V lost 1 base and J 5 bases, leaving 9 bases between the germline ends. CDR1 SGHTA and CDR2 FQGNSA come from the germline V gene. There are 14 residues in the CDR3.

This clonotype was detected only a few times. The chain has TRBV6-6 and TRBJ1-6; D is uncertain. This CDR3 is 14 amino acids long. Germline lookup yields CDR1 MNHNY and CDR2 SVGAGI (reference sequence). V was pared by 2 bases and J by 9 bases, with 11 bases between. The CDR3 DNA reads as TGTGCCAGCAGTTACGAGGGAGTTGGTTCACCCCTCCACTTT. Translating gives CASSYEGVGSPLHF.

In this sample, this clonotype turned up a few times. The chain combines TRBV19 with TRBJ1-1; D not resolved. CDR1 is LNHDA, CDR2 SQIVND, per germline (reference sequence). V shed 3 bases and J shed 0 bases, with 8 bases lying between them. CDR3 size: 14 residues. Here the CDR3 DNA reads TGTGCCAGTAGTATGGGGAAAATGAACACTGAAGCTTTCTTT. As protein: CASSMGKMNTEAFF.

This clonotype was counted at least ten times. The V gene is TRBV7-2, the J gene TRBJ2-1, with TRBD2 matching 8 bases. J was trimmed by 2 bases and V by 3 bases; bases with no gene match: 3. Germline V gene data show CDR1 as SGHTA and CDR2 as FQGNSA. The CDR3 is 15 residues long. Written as DNA, the CDR3 is TGTGCCAGCAGCTTTTCCGGGGGGGCCTACAATGAGCAGTTCTTC. Protein sequence: CASSFSGGAYNEQFF. Full variable domain (missing parts from reference TRBV7-2 and TRBJ2-1): GAGVSQSPSNKVTEKGKDVELRCDPISGHTALYWYRQSLGQGLEFLIYFQGNSAPDKSGLPSDRFSAERTGGSVSTLTIQRTQQEDSAVYLCASSFSGGAYNEQFFGPGTRLTVL.

This clonotype appeared many times. The rearrangement links TRBV28 to TRBJ2-2; D is uncertain. Germline lookup yields CDR1 MDHEN and CDR2 SYDVKM. The CDR3 sequence is 14 residues long. V lost 3 bases, J lost 1 base, and 6 bases lay in between. CDR3 loop: CASSFGVNTGELFF. The DNA for the CDR3 is TGTGCCAGCAGTTTTGGAGTGAACACCGGGGAGCTGTTTTTT.

In this sample, this clonotype turned up many times. The chain links TRBV2 to TRBJ2-3; 7 bases fit TRBD2. CDR1 is SNHLY, CDR2 FYNNEI, per germline. The CDR3 is 15 residues long. Trimming cost V 6 bases and J 0 bases; bases outside gene matches: 6. The CDR3 reads CASRYRGESTDTQYF. The DNA of the CDR3 is TGTGCCAGCAGGTATCGGGGGGAGAGCACAGATACGCAGTATTTT.